This T cell receptor beta chain stems from a study of shared clonotypes between healthy human individuals. This CDR3 comprises 15 residues. Trimming shortened V by 5 bases and J by 0 bases, and 10 bases separated the two germline ends. From germline, CDR1 is SGHTA and CDR2 FQGTGA. As concerns this clone: Its antigen is currently unknown.

Genomic DNA of every subset was divided equally among multiple immunoSEQ plates. Authors' methods: Owing to the provision of junction-only sequences devoid of quality scores by immunoSEQ, filtering differed. Measured with immunoSEQ multiplex PCR; TCRdb has only the in-frame clones, and not every one. V, J and clone size derive from that table, while D and trimming were established from the DNA sequence. The table has about 2.1 million clones, roughly 95% seen once; the top ten hold 1.5% to 2%. Only CD45RO-negative cells positively selected for CCR7 counted as naive CD8 cells, so terminally differentiated effector memory CD45RA+ cells were excluded. Adults of Caucasian background living in Nashville, Tennessee made up all donors. Study-level findings and limits: In contrast to clonotypes shared by all four donors, non-shared clonotypes had lower generation probabilities.

The sample was naive CD8+ T cells from PBMCs. The chain has TRBV7-3 and TRBJ2-2; the D gene is possibly TRBD2 (5 bases). The source is a young man in good health. Some clones in this sample may be carry-over from other donors' samples. The CDR3 is CASSEDWANTGELFF. For the CDR3, the DNA is TGTGCCAGCAGCGAGGACTGGGCGAACACCGGGGAGCTGTTTTTT.